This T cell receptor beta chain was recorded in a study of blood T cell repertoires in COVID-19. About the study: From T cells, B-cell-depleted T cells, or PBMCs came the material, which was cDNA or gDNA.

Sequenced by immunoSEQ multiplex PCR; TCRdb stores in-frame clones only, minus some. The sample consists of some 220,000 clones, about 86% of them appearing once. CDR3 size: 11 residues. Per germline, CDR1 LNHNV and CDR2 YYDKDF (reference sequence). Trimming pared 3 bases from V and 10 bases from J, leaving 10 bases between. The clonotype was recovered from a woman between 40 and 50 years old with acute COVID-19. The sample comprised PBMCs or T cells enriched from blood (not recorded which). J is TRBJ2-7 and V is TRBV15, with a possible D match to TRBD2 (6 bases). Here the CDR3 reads CATSRGLQQYF. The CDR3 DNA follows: TGTGCCACCAGCAGGGGACTCCAACAGTACTTC.